The present TCR beta chain was sequenced within a study of immune cell composition in non-small cell lung cancer. General observations from the study: No significant correlation existed between pack-years smoked and tumour clonality.

The sample holds one count of this clone. Its target is not known. This CDR3 comprises 17 residues. Germline V gene sequence: CDR1 MNHNS, CDR2 SASEGT. The J segment lost 0 bases and the V segment lost 2 bases, leaving 7 bases of the junction unmatched. TCRdb's copy holds only in-frame clones and misses some; the assay was immunoSEQ multiplex PCR. The sample contains several thousand clones, approximately 74% of which appear only once. V usage is TRBV6-1 and J usage is TRBJ1-3, with 7 bases lining up with TRBD1. What was sequenced was lung tumor tissue. The clonotype was recovered from a human donor with non-small cell lung cancer. The DNA for the CDR3 is TGTGCCAGCAGTGAACCCTATCGGACAGGCTCTGGAAACACCATATATTTT. As protein: CASSEPYRTGSGNTIYF.